Listed here is a single T cell receptor (beta chain). Its antigen target is currently unknown. No base-level quality is on record; no much larger clone is a single base apart. For CDR1 and CDR2, the germline V gene lists KGHSH and LQKENI. The CDR3 starts with the cysteine, ends with the phenylalanine, and has 16 residues. Here the CDR3 DNA is all that survives: 48 bases in frame from base 1. V lost 3 bases and J lost 0 bases; the stretch between them is 12 bases long. TCRbeta CDR3 regions were amplified from genomic DNA by means of the immunoSEQ Assay, a bias-controlled multiplex PCR. As for the authors' bioinformatics: The number of nucleated cells in each sample was estimated by amplification of reference gene primers within the assay. To quantify the absolute abundance of each unique TCRbeta CDR3 rearrangement, sequence reads were collapsed and filtered. For each sample, productive Simpson clonality was calculated as the square root of Simpson's diversity index over productive rearrangements. TCRdb limited this immuneACCESS table to in-frame rearrangements with V and J called. A share of clones is missing; checked studies link under half to unresolved V genes, and the rest is unexplained. V and J calls and clone size are as listed in that table; D and trimming were resolved from the DNA. For this sample the table gives 140,000 or so clones, of which around 84% were detected only once. Jointly, the top ten make up about 5.6% of the sample.

The data derive from a study of blood T cell repertoires in COVID-19 (dated by TCRdb to the early 2020s). A note on the overall study: Samples from collaborators originated in the United States, Italy and Spain and spanned both the acute and convalescent phases of COVID-19. The prospective study material was composed of cDNA or gDNA derived from T cells, B-cell-depleted T cells, or PBMCs. Subjects who had been exposed to COVID-19, were actively infected with it, or had recovered from it provided the deeply sampled blood TCRbeta repertoires that made up the dataset. The repertoires were made available in a free public database intended to serve as a resource for research on the immune response to SARS-CoV-2. Samples came from the ongoing ImmuneRACE study (first 160 participants) plus 1,254 subjects from 6 global collaborators. A de-identified subject ID, COVID-19 status, age in years and sex were almost always included in the sample metadata. HLA class I and class II types, where available, came from metadata supplied by the sample provider rather than from assay-based typing.

Collaborating institutions collected whole blood in K2EDTA tubes following their own protocols. For TCRbeta analysis, collaborator samples were shipped as frozen whole blood, as isolated PBMCs, or as DNA extracted from either sample type. On the study overall, not on this receptor specifically: Clinical and demographic metadata were provided uncurated, with the amount varying by source and participant.

The source of this sequence is a human donor in a cohort sampled during active COVID-19. The V gene is TRBV18 and the J gene is TRBJ1-5; the D gene remains uncertain. The sample taken for sequencing was peripheral blood. The DNA sequence reads TGTGCCAGCTCACCGGGAGGAGGGAATAGCAATCAGCCCCAGCATTTT. Its product reads: CASSPGGGNSNQPQHF.